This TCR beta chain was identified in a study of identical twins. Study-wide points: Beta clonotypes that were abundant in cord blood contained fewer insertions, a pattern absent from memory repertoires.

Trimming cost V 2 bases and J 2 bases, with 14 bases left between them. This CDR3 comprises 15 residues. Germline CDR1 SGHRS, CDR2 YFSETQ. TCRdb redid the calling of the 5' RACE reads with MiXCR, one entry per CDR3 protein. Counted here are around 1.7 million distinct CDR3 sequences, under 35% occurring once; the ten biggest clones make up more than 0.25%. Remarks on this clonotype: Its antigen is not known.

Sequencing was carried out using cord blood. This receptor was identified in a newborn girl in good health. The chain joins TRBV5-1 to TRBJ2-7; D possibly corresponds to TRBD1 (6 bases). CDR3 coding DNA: TGCGCCAGCAGCTTTACGGCAGGGGAAACCTACGAGCAGTACTTC. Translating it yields CASSFTAGETYEQYF.